This T cell receptor beta chain comes out of a study of blood T cell repertoires in COVID-19. This table comes from immunoSEQ multiplex PCR, and its TCRdb copy is limited to in-frame clones, with some not included. Among about 210,000 clones listed, about 85% were seen once. The specimen was PBMCs or T cells enriched from blood (not recorded which). The receptor was isolated from a woman in her 40s in a cohort exposed to, infected with or recovered from COVID-19 (not recorded which).

CDR3 protein: CASSAGYGGWGWTEAFF. CDR3 nucleotides: TGCGCCAGCAGCGCAGGCTACGGGGGGTGGGGTTGGACTGAAGCTTTCTTT. The chain has TRBV4-3 and TRBJ1-1, with D possibly TRBD1 on 5 matching bases. The CDR3 contains 17 residues. Trimming shortened V by 5 bases and J by 5 bases, and 24 bases separated the two germline ends. The germline gives CDR1 LGHNA, CDR2 YSLEER.